The 6 T cell receptor beta chains presented below share a single source sample, sequenced in a study of blood T cell repertoires in COVID-19 (dated by TCRdb to 2020 to 2022). The method was the immunoSEQ multiplex PCR assay. Drawn from immuneACCESS, this table holds only the in-frame rearrangements with V and J called that TCRdb kept. Clones are partly lost; checked studies trace under half to an unresolved V gene and leave the rest unexplained. In this sample the table shows 140,000 to 150,000 clones, roughly 89% of which occur a single time. Approximately 9% of the sample is taken by the ten largest. The sequenced material came from peripheral blood. The receptors come from a man aged 25-45 years with COVID-19, enrolled during active disease.

The V gene is TRBV4-3, the J gene TRBJ2-7, with 7 bases fitting TRBD1. This CDR3 has 15 residues. Germline V gene data show CDR1 as LGHNA and CDR2 as YSLEER. V was pared by 1 base and J by 1 base, with 4 bases of the junction left unmatched. As DNA, the CDR3 is TGCGCCAGCAGCCAAGCCCGGGACAGTTCCTACGAGCAGTACTTC. Its protein product is CASSQARDSSYEQYF.

The V and J genes are TRBV15 and TRBJ2-1; 10 bases map to TRBD2. This CDR3 has 17 residues. Trimming took 1 base from V and 2 from J; bases not matched to a gene: 5. Germline V lookup: CDR1 LNHNV, CDR2 YYDKDF (reference sequence). The CDR3 DNA reads TGTGCCACCAGCAGAGCCGGACTAGCGGACCCCTACAATGAGCAGTTCTTC. This gives the protein CATSRAGLADPYNEQFF.

The chain combines TRBV24-1 with TRBJ2-3; 13 nucleotides line up with TRBD2. This CDR3 region has 15 residues. The J segment lost 0 bases and the V segment lost 7 bases, leaving 0 bases of the junction unmatched. Per the germline V gene, CDR1 is KGHDR and CDR2 is SFDVKD. DNA for the CDR3: TGTGCCACCAGGGGACTAGCGGGAAGCACAGATACGCAGTATTTT. This codes for CATRGLAGSTDTQYF.

The J gene is TRBJ1-5, the V gene TRBV28; D is unresolved. Germline loops: CDR1 MDHEN, CDR2 SYDVKM. The CDR3 sequence is 12 residues long. V was pared by 5 bases and J by 15 bases, with 17 bases between. This CDR3 is CASSPPVGVWHF. For the CDR3, the DNA is TGTGCCAGCAGTCCACCAGTCGGGGTTTGGCATTTT.

This chain links TRBV12-3 or TRBV12-4 with TRBJ2-3; D possibly corresponds to TRBD1 (6 bases). With 2 bases removed from V and 8 bases from J, the gap between germline ends came to 11 bases. The CDR3 covers 13 residues. CDR3 nucleotides: TGTGCCAGCAGTTTACCCCTAGGGGGTACGCAGTATTTT. It codes for CASSLPLGGTQYF.

J is TRBJ1-1 and V is TRBV6-1; TRBD1 is a possible D gene (5 bases). The CDR3 covers 16 residues. V dropped 0 bases and J dropped 0 bases, with 11 bases sitting between them. Germline V gene data show CDR1 as MNHNS and CDR2 as SASEGT. CDR3 loop: CASSEAGQGLNTEAFF. The DNA for the CDR3 is TGTGCCAGCAGTGAAGCGGGTCAGGGTTTGAACACTGAAGCTTTCTTT.